This entry lists 22 T cell receptor beta chains sequenced from one sample in a study of blood T cell repertoires in COVID-19. The table came from immunoSEQ multiplex PCR; TCRdb's copy has only in-frame clones and leaves some out. This sample has 200,000 to 250,000 clones; more than 70% occur once, and the top ten carry about 5.9%. Sample: peripheral blood. The source of these receptors is a woman aged 25 to 45 with COVID-19, enrolled during active disease.

The chain combines TRBV10-2 with TRBJ1-4; TRBD1 matches 7 bases. The CDR3 loop spans 15 amino acids. Germline lookup yields CDR1 WSHSY and CDR2 SAAADI. V lost 8 bases, J lost 3 bases, and 9 bases stayed unmatched. This CDR3 reads CASGDGTAANEKLFF. The CDR3 DNA sequence: TGCGCCAGCGGGGACGGGACAGCGGCTAATGAAAAACTGTTTTTT.

This chain uses TRBV4-1 with TRBJ2-2; tentatively, D is TRBD2 (6 bases). CDR1 and CDR2 from the germline V gene are MGHRA and YSYEKL. V was shortened by 1 base and J by 5 bases, with 14 bases between the two germline ends. The length of the CDR3 is 16 residues. The CDR3 region has the DNA TGCGCCAGCAGCCAAGGTGCGGGGCCAGGGACCGGGGAGCTGTTTTTT. Protein product: CASSQGAGPGTGELFF.

The chain couples TRBV30 to TRBJ1-6; a possible D gene is TRBD1 (6 bases). V lost 1 base and J 4 bases, leaving 20 bases between the germline ends. Per the germline V gene, CDR1 is GTSNPN and CDR2 is SVGIG (reference sequence). CDR3 length: 18 residues. CDR3 residues: CAWSGGYRPGQYNSPLHF. DNA for the CDR3: TGTGCCTGGAGTGGGGGGTACCGACCGGGACAATATAATTCACCCCTCCACTTT.

V usage is TRBV18 and J usage is TRBJ2-5; a possible D gene is TRBD2 (6 bases). Trimming stripped 3 bases from V and 5 bases from J, with 16 bases between. This CDR3 spans 15 amino acids. Germline V gene lookup returns CDR1 KGHSH and CDR2 LQKENI. In DNA form, the CDR3 reads TGTGCCAGCTCACCCGCCGGGACTCCCGGGGAGACCCAGTACTTC. This gives the protein CASSPAGTPGETQYF. Combining the CDR3 with reference TRBV18 and TRBJ2-5 gives the whole variable domain NAGVMQNPRHLVRRRGQEARLRCSPMKGHSHVYWYRQLPEEGLKFMVYLQKENIIDESGMPKERFSAEFPKEGPSILRIQQVVRGDSAAYFCASSPAGTPGETQYFGPGTRLLVL.

The rearrangement uses TRBV18 and TRBJ2-1; 10 positions match TRBD1. Trimming took 6 bases from V and 7 from J; bases not matched to a gene: 12. CDR3 length equals 16 residues. Germline CDR1 KGHSH, CDR2 LQKENI. The DNA of the CDR3 is TGTGCCAGCTCGCCTCCCTCGGGACAGGGGTCAAATGAGCAGTTCTTC. Amino acid sequence: CASSPPSGQGSNEQFF.

J is TRBJ2-1 and V is TRBV24-1; perhaps TRBD2 as D (7 bases). This CDR3 is built from 14 residues. The V and J ends lost 5 bases and 3 bases respectively, with 10 bases between them. Germline-derived CDR1 and CDR2 are KGHDR and SFDVKD. The CDR3 loop is CATSGGGHYNEQFF. DNA of the CDR3: TGTGCCACCAGTGGGGGGGGGCACTACAATGAGCAGTTCTTC.

The chain employs TRBV2 and TRBJ2-1; the D gene is possibly TRBD1 (6 bases). V gave up 6 bases and J gave up 4 bases, with 16 bases separating them. CDR1 and CDR2 (germline): SNHLY, FYNNEI. CDR3 length: 15 residues. CDR3: CASRPMGTPYNEQFF. CDR3 nucleotides: TGTGCCAGCAGGCCAATGGGGACACCGTACAATGAGCAGTTCTTC. Filled out from reference TRBV2 and TRBJ2-1, the complete variable domain reads EPEVTQTPSHQVTQMGQEVILRCVPISNHLYFYWYRQILGQKVEFLVSFYNNEISEKSEIFDDQFSVERPDGSNFTLKIRSTKLEDSAMYFCASRPMGTPYNEQFFGPGTRLTVL.

The sample holds one count of this clone. V usage is TRBV27 and J usage is TRBJ1-5; a possible D gene is TRBD1 (5 bases). Germline CDR1 MNHEY, CDR2 SMNVEV (reference sequence). The CDR3 length is 16 residues. V lost 2 bases, J lost 0 bases, and 11 bases lay in between. As DNA, the CDR3 is TGTGCCAGCAGTTTAAAGGGGCCTTATAGCAATCAGCCCCAGCATTTT. Translation: CASSLKGPYSNQPQHF.

This chain connects TRBV5-1 to TRBJ2-2, with D possibly TRBD2 on 6 matching bases. Germline CDR1 SGHRS, CDR2 YFSETQ. V was shortened by 0 bases and J by 4 bases, with 10 bases between the two germline ends. The CDR3 runs to 15 residues. CDR3 loop: CASSLASVATGELFF. CDR3 nucleotide sequence: TGCGCCAGCAGCTTGGCTAGCGTCGCCACCGGGGAGCTGTTTTTT.

V is TRBV5-5 and J is TRBJ2-2, with D perhaps TRBD2 (6 bases). This CDR3 is built from 15 residues. Germline lookup yields CDR1 SGHKS and CDR2 YYEKEE (reference sequence). Trimming removed 2 bases from V and 4 bases from J, with 12 bases in between. Here the CDR3 reads CASSLGGVGTGELFF. In nucleotides, the CDR3 is TGTGCCAGCAGCTTAGGAGGGGTGGGCACCGGGGAGCTGTTTTTT.

This chain joins TRBV5-1 and TRBJ2-5, with 8 positions matching TRBD2. Germline assignment: CDR1 SGHRS and CDR2 YFSETQ. The CDR3 has 15 residues. Trimming at V came to 3 bases and at J to 5 bases, leaving 9 bases not matched to a gene. In DNA form, the CDR3 reads TGCGCCAGCAGCTCTTCTAGCGGGCAAATTGAGACCCAGTACTTC. It encodes CASSSSSGQIETQYF.

The chain carries TRBV27 and TRBJ1-4; D is perhaps TRBD1 (6 bases). V lost 5 bases to trimming and J lost 7 bases, with 14 bases between them. This CDR3 region has 14 residues. In germline, CDR1 is MNHEY, CDR2 SMNVEV (reference sequence). The CDR3 loop is CASSRGGAGEKLFF. DNA of the CDR3: TGTGCCAGCAGTAGGGGGGGGGCGGGTGAAAAACTGTTTTTT.

V gene TRBV7-9 combines with J gene TRBJ1-2; maybe TRBD1 (5 bases). CDR3 length: 13 residues. CDR1 SEHNR and CDR2 FQNEAQ come from the germline V gene (reference sequence). Trimming left V 1 base short and J 6 bases short, with 9 bases between. The CDR3 here is CASSLGGRDGYTF. CDR3 nucleotides: TGTGCCAGCAGCTTAGGAGGCAGGGATGGCTACACCTTC.

V and J are TRBV4-1 and TRBJ2-3, with 7 bases identical to TRBD1. V dropped 3 bases and J dropped 4; count of bases not matched to a gene: 4. The CDR3 consists of 14 residues. Germline V gene data show CDR1 as MGHRA and CDR2 as YSYEKL. CDR3 residues: CASSQVQGPDTQYF. CDR3 nucleotides: TGCGCCAGCAGCCAGGTACAGGGGCCAGATACGCAGTATTTT.

V gene TRBV27 combines with J gene TRBJ2-3, with 7 bases matching TRBD1. V trimming: 8 bases; J trimming: 3 bases; junction bases outside the gene matches: 11. Germline CDR1 and CDR2: MNHEY and SMNVEV (reference sequence). This CDR3 has 15 residues. The CDR3 coding sequence is TGTGCCAGCTGGGTTTCAGGGGGACGAACAGATACGCAGTATTTT. The encoded protein is CASWVSGGRTDTQYF.

The V call is TRBV9, the J call TRBJ1-3; 10 bases agree with TRBD1. CDR1 is SGDLS, CDR2 YYNGEE, per germline. The length of the CDR3 is 18 residues. J was trimmed by 2 bases and V by 6 bases; bases with no gene match: 14. The CDR3 here is CASTRFKDRGTAGNTIYF. The CDR3 region has the DNA TGTGCCAGCACCCGGTTCAAGGACAGGGGGACTGCTGGAAACACCATATATTTT.

V usage is TRBV10-3 and J usage is TRBJ1-5; TRBD1 is a possible D gene (5 bases). The CDR3 loop spans 13 amino acids. Between the trimmed V and J ends, which lost 3 bases and 2 bases, there was a span of 5 bases. The germline V gene encodes CDR1 ENHRY and CDR2 SYGVKD. CDR3 in amino acids: CAISDRGNQPQHF. The CDR3 DNA reads as TGTGCCATCAGTGACAGGGGCAATCAGCCCCAGCATTTT.

About this clone: The same CDR3 also results from other DNA sequences found in this sample. CDR3 sequence (DNA): TGCGCCAGCAGGGTCCAGGGGGCCACCGGGGAGCTGTTTTTT. Its translation is CASRVQGATGELFF. This chain links TRBV5-1 with TRBJ2-2; the match to TRBD1 covers 8 bases. The CDR3 has 14 residues. Trimming removed 5 bases from V and 4 bases from J; junction bases left unmatched: 4. CDR1 is SGHRS and CDR2 is YFSETQ in the germline V gene.

This clone was observed a single time. The chain employs TRBV7-9 and TRBJ1-4, with a weak D call TRBD1 (5 bases). The germline V gene has CDR1 SEHNR and CDR2 FQNEAQ (reference sequence). This CDR3 has 14 amino acids. V was trimmed by 3 bases and J by 8 bases, leaving 13 bases between them. CDR3 sequence (DNA): TGTGCCAGCAGCTTGACAGCGAGGCGGGAAAAACTGTTTTTT. Amino acid sequence: CASSLTARREKLFF.

This chain joins TRBV6-5 and TRBJ1-1; maybe TRBD1 (5 bases). The CDR3 is 16 residues long. Deletions cut 0 bases from V and 0 bases from J, with 11 bases between. Germline loops: CDR1 MNHEY, CDR2 SVGAGI. CDR3 residues: CASSYSRRQLNTEAFF. The CDR3 DNA reads as TGTGCCAGCAGTTACTCGAGAAGACAGCTGAACACTGAAGCTTTCTTT.

The chain uses TRBV5-1 and TRBJ2-3, with 8 bases lining up with TRBD2. V was clipped by 1 base and J by 1 base; unmatched bases: 8. In germline, CDR1 is SGHRS, CDR2 YFSETQ. The CDR3 has 17 residues. Written as DNA, the CDR3 is TGCGCCAGCAGCTTGCGGGAGGGCCTGGGGGGCACAGATACGCAGTATTTT. Residues: CASSLREGLGGTDTQYF.

The CDR3 loop is CASTILAGNNEQFF. Here the CDR3 DNA reads TGTGCCAGTACGATCCTAGCGGGAAACAATGAGCAGTTCTTC. The V call is TRBV19, the J call TRBJ2-1; 9 nucleotides line up with TRBD2. Germline V CDR1 and CDR2: LNHDA, SQIVND (reference sequence). V trimming: 7 bases; J trimming: 5 bases; junction bases outside the gene matches: 6. This CDR3 is 14 amino acids long.